The 10 T cell receptor beta chains in this list originate from one sample, sequenced in a study of identical twins (dated by TCRdb to 2015 to 2016). Libraries were prepared through 5' RACE. TCRdb shows the sequencer as Illumina HiSeq 2000. TCRdb applied fastp at Q25 and MiXCR to the public reads, then kept only in-frame beta chains. Identical CDR3 protein sequences are pooled into one entry, listed with their most common genes and DNA. In all, the sample holds 640,000 or so distinct CDR3 sequences, and approximately 6.1% of those were seen once. The ten biggest clones cover 1.5% to 2% of the sample. Source material: naive T cells sorted from blood. The sample's cell subset or site label, in plain terms: cells isolated with a human naive T-cell isolation kit. The receptors derive from a man between 18 and 29 years old in good health.

This chain joins TRBV18 and TRBJ1-1; tentatively, D is TRBD1 (5 bases). V lost 3 bases, J lost 3 bases, and 8 bases lay in between. Per the germline V gene, CDR1 is KGHSH and CDR2 is LQKENI. The CDR3 totals 13 residues. CDR3 in DNA: TGTGCCAGCTCACCGGCACAGGACACTGAAGCTTTCTTT. This gives the protein CASSPAQDTEAFF.

The chain has TRBV28 and TRBJ2-1; 8 bases map to TRBD2. CDR3 size: 16 residues. Germline V gene lookup returns CDR1 MDHEN and CDR2 SYDVKM. V lost 3 bases to trimming and J lost 3 bases; unmatched junction nucleotides: 7. CDR3 sequence reads: CASSLGTSLHYNEQFF. CDR3 in DNA: TGTGCCAGCAGTTTGGGGACTAGTCTCCACTACAATGAGCAGTTCTTC. The whole variable domain, filled in from reference TRBV28 and TRBJ2-1, reads DVKVTQSSRYLVKRTGEKVFLECVQDMDHENMFWYRQDPGLGLRLIYFSYDVKMKEKGDIPEGYSVSREKKERFSLILESASTNQTSMYLCASSLGTSLHYNEQFFGPGTRLTVL.

This clonotype was observed a few times. The rearrangement joins TRBV18 to TRBJ1-4; D unclear. Germline-derived CDR1 and CDR2 are KGHSH and LQKENI. Trimming removed 2 bases from V and 3 bases from J, with 13 bases in between. This CDR3 contains 16 residues. The CDR3 DNA reads TGTGCCAGCTCACCATCGCAGCCAGGCGCTAATGAAAAACTGTTTTTT. Its translation: CASSPSQPGANEKLFF.

V gene TRBV30 combines with J gene TRBJ2-1; D remains unclear. Germline CDR1 GTSNPN, CDR2 SVGIG (reference sequence). The CDR3 loop spans 12 amino acids. The ends were cut back, 0 bases at V and 8 bases at J, with 8 bases in the middle. CDR3 coding DNA: TGTGCCTGGAGTGTACGCGTCGATGAGCAGTTCTTC. Protein: CAWSVRVDEQFF.

CDR3 DNA: TGTGCCAGTAGTTCCTCGCTCTCTGGGGCCAACGTCCTGACTTTC. This translates into CASSSSLSGANVLTF. The chain combines TRBV19 with TRBJ2-6; D is unresolved. Between the trimmed V and J ends, which lost 5 bases and 0 bases, there was a span of 8 bases. In germline, CDR1 is LNHDA, CDR2 SQIVND (reference sequence). There are 15 residues in the CDR3. Combining the CDR3 with reference TRBV19 and TRBJ2-6 gives the whole variable domain DGGITQSPKYLFRKEGQNVTLSCEQNLNHDAMYWYRQDPGQGLRLIYYSQIVNDFQKGDIAEGYSVSREKKESFPLTVTSAQKNPTAFYLCASSSSLSGANVLTFGAGSRLTVL.

This chain uses TRBV20-1 with TRBJ1-2, with D maybe TRBD1 (5 bases). The CDR3 has 12 amino acids. Looked up from germline, CDR1 is DFQATT and CDR2 is SNEGSKA (reference sequence). Trimming shortened V by 3 bases and J by 6 bases, and 11 bases separated the two germline ends. Here the CDR3 DNA reads TGCAGTGCTAGGGACCTCAGGGATGGCTACACCTTC. Amino acids: CSARDLRDGYTF.

The chain carries TRBV7-2 and TRBJ2-5, with 9 nucleotides matching TRBD1. The J segment lost 1 base and the V segment lost 2 bases, leaving 2 bases of the junction unmatched. The V gene's germline CDR1 is SGHTA and CDR2 FQGNSA. The CDR3 totals 15 residues. Here the CDR3 DNA reads TGTGCCAGCAGCTTAACAGGGGGCCCCCAAGAGACCCAGTACTTC. Translated: CASSLTGGPQETQYF.

This clonotype has ten or more counts. The chain links TRBV12-3 or TRBV12-4 to TRBJ1-4; D call uncertain. V lost 1 base and J 10 bases, leaving 10 bases between the germline ends. The CDR3 is made up of 13 amino acids. DNA for the CDR3: TGTGCCAGCAGTTTAGTCAGGTCGGGAAAACTGTTTTTT. Translation gives CASSLVRSGKLFF.

V usage is TRBV10-3 and J usage is TRBJ2-7; D possibly corresponds to TRBD2 (5 bases). V lost 4 bases to trimming and J lost 2 bases, with 18 bases between them. This CDR3 is 16 amino acids long. Germline lookup yields CDR1 ENHRY and CDR2 SYGVKD. CDR3 sequence: CAISAYSGAHAYEQYF. Written as DNA, the CDR3 is TGTGCCATCAGTGCGTACAGCGGCGCACACGCCTACGAGCAGTACTTC.

As regards this clonotype: A much larger clone differs by one base, so this may be a read error. The rearrangement links TRBV12-3 or TRBV12-4 to TRBJ2-1, with 8 bases lining up with TRBD1. V trimming: 6 bases; J trimming: 2 bases; junction bases outside the gene matches: 6. This CDR3 has 15 residues. The CDR3 DNA is TGTGCCAGCAGCCAGGCACAGGGGGCCTACAATGAGCAGTTCTTC. As protein: CASSQAQGAYNEQFF.